The clone carrying this T cell receptor (beta chain) occurred many times. Molecular barcoded adaptors covering alpha/delta and beta/gamma chains were used on roughly 400 ng RNA. TCRdb called the reads again in MiXCR, with one record for every CDR3 protein. The sample lists 50,000 to 65,000 distinct CDR3 sequences; approximately 20% were seen once. The data were taken from a study of read filtering for tumor transcriptome and immune sequencing. The TCR originated in a donor over 35 with multiple myeloma. Material: a population of CD138-negative cells sorted from bone marrow.

The CDR3 nucleotides read TGCAGTGCTAGGAACCTTATTAATAGCCTCGAGCAGTACTTC. This sequence encodes CSARNLINSLEQYF. The V and J genes are TRBV20-1 and TRBJ2-7; no clear D. Germline V gene data show CDR1 as DFQATT and CDR2 as SNEGSKA (reference sequence). This CDR3 has 14 amino acids. V was shortened by 3 bases and J by 6 bases, with 18 bases between the two germline ends.